The clone carrying this TCR beta chain was seen at least ten times. Its antigen is still unknown. With iRepertoire HTBI primers and Arm-PCR of CDR3 regions, TCR beta libraries were built. TCRdb ran MiXCR on the multiplex PCR reads and lists one entry per CDR3 protein. The sample records around 400,000 distinct CDR3 sequences, about 12% being singletons. These data come from a study of regulatory T cells in long-lasting Graves disease. Time point meaning: newly diagnosed GD, antithyroid drugs for less than 3 months. PBMC-extracted RNA yielded the TCR library. Patients met American Thyroid Association criteria for Graves' disease. General study findings and limits: Among persistent patients, a larger number of public clonotypes were shared (around 3,000) than among newly diagnosed patients (under 1,000).

This CDR3 contains 15 residues. From germline, CDR1 is SGHNT and CDR2 YYREEE (reference sequence). Trimming took off 4 bases at V and 2 bases at J, with 16 bases between the two ends. Another study also made use of these data, one on T cells in Graves' hyperthyroidism and ophthalmopathy.

Sequenced here: peripheral blood mononuclear cells (PBMCs), sampled at new diagnosis, from a patient treated with antithyroid drugs. The receptor was derived from a woman in her late teens or twenties with Graves disease. The chain employs TRBV5-4 and TRBJ2-7; D remains ambiguous. CDR3 nucleotide sequence: TGTGCCAGCAGCCGGCGGTTAGACACCACCTACGAGCAGTACTTC. It translates to CASSRRLDTTYEQYF. Filled out from reference TRBV5-4 and TRBJ2-7, the complete variable domain reads ETGVTQSPTHLIKTRGQQVTLRCSSQSGHNTVSWYQQALGQGPQFIFQYYREEENGRGNFPPRFSGLQFPNYSSELNVNALELDDSALYLCASSRRLDTTYEQYFGPGTRLTVT.